This TCR beta chain was captured in a study of blood T cell repertoires in COVID-19 (dated by TCRdb to the early 2020s). A note on the overall study: Collaborator samples came from the United States, Italy and Spain and covered acute and convalescent phases of COVID-19. The material from the prospective study consisted of cDNA or gDNA derived from T cells, B-cell-depleted T cells, or PBMCs. The dataset comprised deeply sampled blood TCRbeta repertoires from subjects exposed to, actively infected with, or recovered from COVID-19. A freely available public database, intended as a resource for researchers studying the immune response to SARS-CoV-2, is where the repertoires were released. The samples were drawn from the first 160 participants of the ongoing ImmuneRACE study and from 950 to 1,500 subjects provided by 6 global collaborators. Sample metadata almost always included a de-identified subject ID, COVID-19 status, age in years and sex. HLA class I and class II types, where available, came from metadata supplied by the sample provider rather than from assay-based typing.

The full study reports these points: Clinical and demographic metadata were provided uncurated, with the amount varying by source and participant.

TCRbeta CDR3 regions were amplified from genomic DNA by means of the immunoSEQ Assay, a bias-controlled multiplex PCR. In the paper's pipeline: Within the assay, amplification of reference gene primers was used to estimate how many nucleated cells each sample contained. To quantify the absolute abundance of each unique TCRbeta CDR3 rearrangement, sequence reads were collapsed and filtered. Productive Simpson clonality was computed per sample as the square root of Simpson's diversity index over productive rearrangements. The source is immuneACCESS, and TCRdb retained only in-frame sequences with V and J called. Part of the clones is not carried over; for the studies checked, unresolved V genes explain less than half of this, and the remainder is unexplained. From that table come the V and J calls and clone size; the DNA was used to work out D and trimming. The sample table records over 130,000 clones; approximately 90% of these occur just once. Together, the top ten hold about 4.2% of the sample.

Points on this clone: The antigen it binds to is not known. No much larger clonotype is one base removed from it; base qualities were not supplied.

The collaborating institutions used their own protocols to collect whole blood in K2EDTA tubes. Collaborator samples were shipped for TCRbeta analysis as frozen whole blood, isolated PBMCs, or DNA extracted from either sample type. The clonotype comes from a woman aged 55-70 years with active or convalescent COVID-19. Input material: peripheral blood.

The CDR3 in this case is CASSRTVSGNTIYF. The DNA sequence follows: TGTGCCAGCAGCAGGACAGTCTCTGGAAACACCATATATTTT. The chain is encoded by TRBV6-5 joined to TRBJ1-3, and TRBD1 may be the D gene, going by 6 matching bases. The CDR3 has 14 amino acids, counting the end cysteine and phenylalanine. Only the CDR3 region is kept as DNA, spanning 42 bases read in frame from base 1. Cut back by 6 bases and 0 bases, the V and J ends lie 9 bases apart. The germline V gene yields MNHEY for CDR1 and SVGAGI for CDR2.